The TCR beta chain under discussion was sequenced for a study of T-cell memory formation after mild COVID-19. The study, taken as a whole, reports: Of the contracting clones, CD4+ ones lay mainly in CM and EM, and CD8+ ones in EMRA.

Trimming took 7 bases from V and 5 from J; bases not matched to a gene: 8. The CDR3 covers 14 residues. CDR1 and CDR2 from the germline V gene are SGHTA and FQGNSA. Regarding this clonotype: Its antigen is not identified.

After 5'RACE with constant-segment primers, TCR alpha and TCR beta cDNA libraries carrying sample barcodes and UMIs were obtained. TCRdb recomputed calls from the 5' RACE reads with MiXCR, one row per CDR3 protein. The sample shows about 560,000 distinct CDR3 sequences, under 20% of them seen only once. The clonotype originates from an adult woman who had mild COVID-19 (a few samples of this study predate the infection). Cell type and time point are not known. Sequenced input: PBMCs or a T cell subset sorted from them (not recorded which). V and J are TRBV7-2 and TRBJ2-5; TRBD1 agrees at 9 bases. In nucleotides, the CDR3 is TGTGCCAGCACCGTAACAGGGGGCGGGGAGACCCAGTACTTC. It is translated as CASTVTGGGETQYF.